The 31 T cell receptor beta chains listed next were all sequenced from one sample in a study of CD8+CD57+ T cells in acquired aplastic anemia. Investigators profiled TCR beta VDJ and CDR3 from genomic DNA template. TCRdb used MiXCR to reprocess the reads, holding one entry per CDR3 protein. This sample has roughly 200,000 distinct CDR3 sequences, with over 60% found just once. Sequencing was carried out using sorted CD4+, CD8+, or CD8+CD57+ T cells (not recorded which) from PBMCs. Receptor source: a human donor in good health.

Many counts were recorded for this clonotype. The chain is built from TRBV9 and TRBJ2-3; D might be TRBD2 (5 bases). The V and J ends lost 0 bases and 6 bases respectively, with 11 bases between them. Germline V lookup: CDR1 SGDLS, CDR2 YYNGEE. This CDR3 has 14 amino acids. CDR3 bases: TGTGCCAGCAGCGTAGTGGGAGCTTGGGATACGCAGTATTTT. This codes for CASSVVGAWDTQYF.

The rearrangement links TRBV7-9 to TRBJ2-3; D is uncertain. The V gene lost 4 bases and the J gene lost 5 bases, with 7 bases spanning the gap. The CDR3 covers 12 residues. CDR1 is SEHNR and CDR2 is FQNEAQ in the germline V gene (reference sequence). Written as DNA, the CDR3 is TGTGCCAGCAGCTCGTTTATAGATACGCAGTATTTT. It yields the protein CASSSFIDTQYF. The whole variable domain, filled in from reference TRBV7-9 and TRBJ2-3, reads DTGVSQNPRHKITKRGQNVTFRCDPISEHNRLYWYRQTLGQGPEFLTYFQNEAQLEKSRLLSDRFSAERPKGSFSTLEIQRTEQGDSAMYLCASSSFIDTQYFGPGTRLTVL.

The rearrangement joins TRBV19 to TRBJ2-2; maybe TRBD1 (5 bases). The CDR3 consists of 13 residues. V lost 7 bases and J lost 6, with 12 bases in between. Germline V gene sequence: CDR1 LNHDA, CDR2 SQIVND (reference sequence). In DNA form, the CDR3 reads TGTGCCAGTAAGGGGTTAAGGGCCGGGGAGCTGTTTTTT. It is translated as CASKGLRAGELFF.

This clonotype was seen ten or more times. The chain combines TRBV7-8 with TRBJ1-2; a possible D gene is TRBD1 (6 bases). V was clipped by 1 base and J by 0 bases, with 12 bases between them. Germline V gives CDR1 SGHVS, CDR2 FQNEAQ. The CDR3 extends over 16 amino acids. The CDR3 protein is CASSLGPDSTNYGYTF. CDR3 DNA: TGTGCCAGCAGCTTAGGCCCGGACAGTACTAACTATGGCTACACCTTC.

The CDR3 DNA reads TGTGCCATCAGTGAGAGGGGTTGGGCTTTCTTT. It encodes CAISERGWAFF. V gene TRBV10-3 combines with J gene TRBJ1-1; the D gene is possibly TRBD1 (5 bases). From germline, CDR1 is ENHRY and CDR2 SYGVKD. CDR3 size: 11 residues. V dropped 2 bases and J dropped 11 bases, with 9 bases sitting between them.

The V gene is TRBV11-2, the J gene TRBJ1-2; D gene uncertain. The germline V gene encodes CDR1 SGHAT and CDR2 FQNNGV. The germline V and J ends were trimmed by 7 bases and 8 bases, with 14 bases remaining between them. CDR3 length equals 12 residues. The CDR3 coding sequence is TGTGCCAGCACGGGAGGGAATCTCGGCTACACCTTC. Translation gives CASTGGNLGYTF.

This clonotype was detected ten times or more. The chain carries TRBV7-3 and TRBJ2-1, with 7 bases matching TRBD2. This CDR3 comprises 19 residues. Germline-derived CDR1 and CDR2 are SGHTA and FQGTGA. Unmatched junction bases numbered 20, after V lost 6 bases and J lost 3 bases. CDR3 in amino acids: CASSSTGVAGYDSYNEQFF. As DNA, the CDR3 is TGTGCCAGCAGTTCGACCGGGGTAGCGGGTTACGACAGCTACAATGAGCAGTTCTTC.

This clonotype appeared many times. The chain joins TRBV20-1 to TRBJ1-5; D is undetermined. V shed 0 bases and J shed 6 bases, with 6 bases lying between them. The germline V gene encodes CDR1 DFQATT and CDR2 SNEGSKA (reference sequence). CDR3 length equals 12 residues. CDR3 DNA sequence: TGCAGTGCTAGAGATGGAGTTCAGCCCCAGCATTTT. Its protein product is CSARDGVQPQHF.

This clonotype has a count of ten or more. The chain recombines TRBV2 with TRBJ1-4; 10 positions agree with TRBD1. This CDR3 spans 15 amino acids. Trimming cost V 5 bases and J 4 bases; bases outside gene matches: 4. Germline CDR1 is SNHLY and CDR2 is FYNNEI. CDR3 protein: CASSPGTGVNEKLFF. CDR3 bases: TGTGCCAGCAGTCCCGGGACAGGGGTTAATGAAAAACTGTTTTTT.

The V gene is TRBV7-9, the J gene TRBJ2-7, with D perhaps TRBD1 or TRBD2 (5 bases each). CDR1 and CDR2 from the germline V gene are SEHNR and FQNEAQ (reference sequence). This CDR3 spans 15 amino acids. Trimming pared 4 bases from V and 2 bases from J, leaving 15 bases between. Written as DNA, the CDR3 is TGTGCCAGCAGCTCAACCCGGGACGTTCCCTACGAGCAGTACTTC. Its protein is CASSSTRDVPYEQYF.

The chain uses TRBV24-1 and TRBJ2-7, with TRBD2 matching 8 bases. With 4 bases clipped from V and 2 bases from J, the junction kept 6 bases outside the gene matches. CDR3 length equals 15 residues. The V gene's germline CDR1 is KGHDR and CDR2 SFDVKD. The CDR3 nucleotides read TGTGCCACCAGTGACCCCACTAGCGGTGCCTACGAGCAGTACTTC. It is translated as CATSDPTSGAYEQYF.

Turning to this clonotype: A read error may explain this, as a much larger clone is one base away. The CDR3 reads CAGSPGQGGSPLHF. CDR3 nucleotide sequence: TGTGCCGGCAGCCCGGGACAGGGAGGTTCACCCCTCCACTTT. J is TRBJ1-6 and V is TRBV3-1; TRBD1 agrees at 9 bases. The CDR3 length is 14 residues. Germline V gene sequence: CDR1 LGHDT, CDR2 YNNKEL (reference sequence).

This clonotype has at least ten counts. The rearrangement joins TRBV30 to TRBJ2-7; TRBD2 agrees at 7 bases. J was trimmed by 5 bases and V by 5 bases; bases with no gene match: 12. Germline V lookup: CDR1 GTSNPN, CDR2 SVGIG (reference sequence). CDR3 size: 14 residues. CDR3 amino acids: CAWERAGDPDEQYF. CDR3 DNA: TGTGCCTGGGAAAGGGCGGGAGACCCCGACGAGCAGTACTTC.

Written as DNA, the CDR3 is TGTGCCAGCAGCTTAGTCGACGGTAGCACAGATACGCAGTATTTT. This sequence encodes CASSLVDGSTDTQYF. The V gene is TRBV7-9, the J gene TRBJ2-3; no clear D. Germline V CDR1 and CDR2: SEHNR, FQNEAQ (reference sequence). The CDR3 is made up of 15 amino acids. V lost 1 base and J lost 0, with 8 bases in between.

The rearrangement joins TRBV20-1 to TRBJ2-5; 8 bases align to TRBD2. The J call may be faulty, since TRBJ2-1 better matches the DNA end. CDR1 is DFQATT, CDR2 SNEGSKA, per germline (reference sequence). The CDR3 is made up of 16 amino acids. The CDR3 nucleotides read TGCAGTGCTAGGGGATTAGCGGGGAGCTCCTACAATGAGCAGTTCTTC. Protein sequence: CSARGLAGSSYNEQFF.

This clonotype came up a few times. The rearrangement uses TRBV2 and TRBJ2-7, with D unresolved. There are 13 residues in the CDR3. With 8 bases removed from V and 7 bases from J, the gap between germline ends came to 18 bases. Germline V gene data show CDR1 as SNHLY and CDR2 as FYNNEI. CDR3 sequence: CASSIDGLYEQYF. CDR3 coding DNA: TGTGCCAGCTCAATCGACGGGTTGTATGAGCAGTACTTC.

A note on this clonotype: The junction shows a germline mismatch at one end, possibly a read error. The CDR3, as DNA: TGTGCCAGCAGCCAATTCCCAACAGATACGCAGTATTTT. Protein product: CASSQFPTDTQYF. This rearrangement joins TRBV10-1 to TRBJ2-3; D is undetermined. The CDR3 is 13 amino acids. The germline V gene encodes CDR1 WNHNN and CDR2 SYGVQD (reference sequence).

This clonotype occurred once. The chain links TRBV9 to TRBJ2-3; tentative D call: TRBD2 (5 bases). Trimming cost V 0 bases and J 14 bases, with 7 bases left between them. The CDR3 consists of 10 residues. The V gene's germline CDR1 is SGDLS and CDR2 YYNGEE. The CDR3 nucleotides are TGTGCCAGCAGCGTAGAGGCGGGGTATTTT. Translating gives CASSVEAGYF.

The CDR3 sequence: CASSPPTGKNTEAFF. The DNA for the CDR3 is TGTGCCAGCAGCCCTCCGACAGGGAAGAACACTGAAGCTTTCTTT. The V and J genes are TRBV7-9 and TRBJ1-1; 7 bases are a match to TRBD1. The germline CDR1 and CDR2 sequences are SEHNR and FQNEAQ (reference sequence). The CDR3 consists of 15 residues. The V and J ends lost 5 bases and 1 base, in that order; junction bases with no gene match: 7. Combining the CDR3 with reference TRBV7-9 and TRBJ1-1 gives the whole variable domain DTGVSQNPRHKITKRGQNVTFRCDPISEHNRLYWYRQTLGQGPEFLTYFQNEAQLEKSRLLSDRFSAERPKGSFSTLEIQRTEQGDSAMYLCASSPPTGKNTEAFFGQGTRLTVV.

CDR3 bases: TGTGCCAGCAGGGAGCGGGATACCTACAATGAGCAGTTCTTC. Translated, it gives CASRERDTYNEQFF. The V and J genes are TRBV6-6 and TRBJ2-1, with 7 nucleotides matching TRBD2. Germline loops: CDR1 MNHNY, CDR2 SVGAGI (reference sequence). J gave up 2 bases and V 6 bases, and 4 bases lay outside the gene matches. The CDR3 contains 14 residues.

Only one count was recorded for this clonotype. This chain uses TRBV10-3 with TRBJ2-1, with 9 bases matching TRBD2. The CDR3 runs to 18 residues. Germline V gives CDR1 ENHRY, CDR2 SYGVKD. Unmatched junction bases numbered 19, after V lost 8 bases and J lost 5 bases. The DNA of the CDR3 is TGTGCCATCGGCTCGAGTTGGCGGGAGGGCCTAACACACAATGAGCAGTTCTTC. The encoded protein is CAIGSSWREGLTHNEQFF.

This clonotype has just one count. The chain has TRBV7-2 and TRBJ2-1, with 7 bases fitting TRBD1. CDR3 size: 15 residues. J was trimmed by 4 bases and V by 5 bases; bases with no gene match: 8. The germline V gene has CDR1 SGHTA and CDR2 FQGNSA. The CDR3: CASSVPGQQYNEQFF. The CDR3 nucleotides are TGTGCCAGCAGCGTTCCGGGACAGCAGTACAATGAGCAGTTCTTC.

The chain uses TRBV9 and TRBJ2-5, with 10 bases aligning to TRBD1. CDR3 length: 16 amino acids. V lost 4 bases, J lost 5 bases, and 11 bases stayed unmatched. Germline CDR1 and CDR2: SGDLS and YYNGEE. The CDR3 loop is CASSQSGGQGRETQYF. CDR3 nucleotides: TGTGCCAGCAGCCAATCGGGGGGACAGGGGAGGGAGACCCAGTACTTC.

The chain joins TRBV29-1 to TRBJ2-3; unclear D gene. The J call is doubtful: the DNA matches TRBJ1-5 better. The CDR3 is 17 residues long. Germline CDR1 and CDR2: SQVTM and ANQGSEA. Here the CDR3 reads CSVCGLTPTMPPHTQHF. As DNA, the CDR3 is TGCAGCGTCTGTGGCCTTACACCCACCATGCCCCCTCATACGCAGCATTTT.

This clonotype was counted a few times. Being one base from a much bigger clone, this may be a read error. The V call is TRBV11-2, the J call TRBJ2-2, with TRBD2 as a possible D gene (5 bases). Germline assignment: CDR1 SGHAT and CDR2 FQNNGV. The CDR3 runs 12 residues. CDR3 sequence (DNA): TGTGCCAGCAGCCCCGCGGGTGGGGAGCTGTGTTTT. It codes for CASSPAGGELCF.

J is TRBJ2-1 and V is TRBV12-3 or TRBV12-4; D uncertain. The V and J ends lost 4 bases and 5 bases respectively, with 6 bases between them. The CDR3 is 12 amino acids. CDR3 sequence reads: CASSSVNNEQFF. The CDR3 DNA follows: TGTGCCAGCAGTTCGGTGAACAATGAGCAGTTCTTC.

This clonotype was recorded a few times. At one boundary the junction diverges from the germline segment, which might be a read error. This sequence joins TRBV10-3 and TRBJ2-1; perhaps TRBD2 as D (7 bases). The germline V gene encodes CDR1 ENHRY and CDR2 SYGVKD. The CDR3 is 15 amino acids. This CDR3 is CAISDKAGDYNEQLF. The CDR3 nucleotides read TGTGCCATCAGTGACAAGGCAGGGGACTACAATGAGCAGCTCTTC.

This clonotype was recorded a few times. The gene calls are TRBV10-3 and TRBJ2-7; D gene unclear. Germline values: CDR1 ENHRY, CDR2 SYGVKD. The CDR3 extends over 16 amino acids. The V gene lost 0 bases and the J gene lost 0 bases, with 12 bases spanning the gap. The CDR3 DNA reads as TGTGCCATCAGTGAGTCGTTCGGGTTCGGCTCCTACGAGCAGTACTTC. Protein: CAISESFGFGSYEQYF.

To note about this clonotype: At one boundary the junction diverges from the germline segment, which might be a read error. This chain joins TRBV7-7 and TRBJ2-2; possible D gene TRBD2, 6 bases. Germline loops: CDR1 SSHAT, CDR2 FNYEAQ (reference sequence). The CDR3 has 15 amino acids. CDR3 sequence: CASSPRGTNTGELFF. For the CDR3, the DNA is TGTGCTAGCAGCCCCCGAGGGACTAACACCGGGGAGCTGTTTTTT.

V is TRBV12-3 or TRBV12-4 and J is TRBJ2-3, with D tentatively TRBD2 (5 bases). V was clipped by 4 bases and J by 1 base, with 9 bases between them. The CDR3 has 14 amino acids. The CDR3 loop is CASSSGIGTDTQYF. The CDR3 DNA is TGTGCCAGCAGTTCGGGGATTGGCACAGATACGCAGTATTTT.

The chain carries TRBV7-6 and TRBJ1-1, with D hard to call. Germline V gives CDR1 SGHVS, CDR2 FNYEAQ. With 5 bases removed from V and 3 bases from J, the gap between germline ends came to 10 bases. The CDR3 has 13 amino acids. CDR3 nucleotides: TGTGCCAGCAGCGCTGGCGGGGACACTGAAGCTTTCTTT. Its protein product is CASSAGGDTEAFF.